This T cell receptor beta chain comes out of a study of cytomegalovirus exposure and HLA in healthy donors. Study information: The study's early data release held about 77 million unique TCRs from HLA-typed donors. Study-wide findings and caveats: Most sequenced TCRs were rare (though some public TCRs occurred in many donors). 87-base-pair reads could not separate some V segments, including TRBV6-2 and TRBV6-3. In vitro assays verified that three CMV-associated chains recognized CMV antigens specifically.

A multiplex PCR was run with 60 Vbeta primers and 13 Jbeta primers. Only in-frame clones appear in the TCRdb table, and some are missing; sequencing was by immunoSEQ multiplex PCR. The data contain more than 80,000 clones, around three quarters of them singletons. The CDR3 spans 18 residues. Germline CDR1 reads SGHRS; CDR2 reads YFSETQ. Germline trimming cut 2 bases from V and 6 bases from J; bases unmatched to any gene: 19. With regard to this clone: Its antigen is unknown.

Sequenced sample: PBMCs. The chain has TRBV5-1 and TRBJ1-2; TRBD1 matches 7 bases. The receptor was derived from a boy under 18 in good health and CMV-seronegative. CDR3 amino acids: CASSFLGQVRQLKNGYTF. The DNA for the CDR3 is TGCGCCAGCAGCTTCCTTGGACAGGTTAGGCAATTAAAGAATGGCTACACCTTC.